Shown below are 23 T cell receptor beta chains from a single sample sequenced in a study of breast tumors, draining lymph nodes, adjacent tissues. Each CDR3 protein gets one entry after TCRdb re-called the multiplex PCR reads with MiXCR. The table shows fewer than 300,000 distinct CDR3 sequences, with 32% occurring only once. Samples came from axillary lymph nodes draining the breast cancer. The specimen sequenced was axillary lymph node tissue. Every receptor here comes from a female donor with breast cancer. Some clones in this sample may be carry-over from other donors' samples.

This clonotype was seen many times. The chain links TRBV9 to TRBJ1-3, with D maybe TRBD1 (5 bases). The CDR3 is 16 residues long. Per the germline V gene, CDR1 is SGDLS and CDR2 is YYNGEE. Trimming stripped 0 bases from V and 3 bases from J, with 13 bases between. The DNA for the CDR3 is TGTGCCAGCAGCGTAGGAGTCGGGGGAGTTGGAAACACCATATATTTT. Encoded protein: CASSVGVGGVGNTIYF.

Comment on this clonotype: This may arise from a read error, as a much more abundant clone is one base away. The chain recombines TRBV6-6 with TRBJ2-3; no reliable D call. The V gene lost 5 bases and the J gene lost 6 bases, with 9 bases spanning the gap. CDR1 and CDR2 from the germline V gene are MNHNY and SVGAGI (reference sequence). The CDR3 extends over 12 amino acids. The CDR3 spells CASSPTPDTQYF. The CDR3 DNA reads as TGTGCCAGCAGTCCAACACCGGATACGCAGTATTTT.

The chain couples TRBV12-3 or TRBV12-4 to TRBJ2-7; 9 bases are a match to TRBD1. The CDR3 totals 13 residues. V was pared by 5 bases and J by 6 bases, with 5 bases of the junction left unmatched. For the CDR3, the DNA is TGTGCCAGCAGTAACAGGGGGCGGTTCGAGCAGTACTTC. It codes for CASSNRGRFEQYF.

This clonotype has ten or more counts. This chain connects TRBV20-1 to TRBJ2-2, with TRBD1 matching 8 bases. Per germline, CDR1 DFQATT and CDR2 SNEGSKA (reference sequence). J was trimmed by 2 bases and V by 6 bases; bases with no gene match: 8. This CDR3 spans 15 amino acids. CDR3 nucleotide sequence: TGCAGTGCCACCCAGGGGGCGCGAAACACCGGGGAGCTGTTTTTT. Translating it yields CSATQGARNTGELFF.

Of note for this clonotype: The junction differs from germline at one of its ends, possibly a read error. The gene calls are TRBV9 and TRBJ2-3; D is unclear. CDR1 and CDR2 from the germline V gene are SGDLS and YYNGEE. The CDR3 is 14 residues long. CDR3 residues: CASSLRTFTDTEYF. Here the CDR3 DNA reads TGTGCCAGCAGCCTGAGGACCTTCACAGATACGGAGTATTTT.

This clonotype has ten or more counts. V is TRBV15 and J is TRBJ2-7, with 11 nucleotides matching TRBD2. The V and J ends lost 0 bases and 6 bases, in that order; junction bases with no gene match: 4. The CDR3 covers 15 residues. Germline V lookup: CDR1 LNHNV, CDR2 YYDKDF (reference sequence). CDR3 nucleotides: TGTGCCACCAGCAGAGATGTAGCGGGAGGGAGCGAGCAGTACTTC. Protein: CATSRDVAGGSEQYF.

Note on this clonotype: The germline gene is not matched at one end of the junction; a read error may be the cause. The chain links TRBV15 to TRBJ2-1; perhaps D is TRBD1 or TRBD2 (6 bases each). Germline values: CDR1 LNHNV, CDR2 YYDKDF (reference sequence). This CDR3 has 15 amino acids. The chain's CDR3 is CATSRGRGHYNEQFF. The CDR3 DNA reads TGTGCCACTAGCAGGGGACGGGGGCACTACAATGAGCAGTTCTTC.

This clonotype was seen ten or more times. The J gene is TRBJ2-3, the V gene TRBV7-9, with 9 nucleotides matching TRBD1. The V gene end was trimmed by 5 bases and the J gene end by 4 bases; junction bases not matched to a gene: 7. This CDR3 contains 15 residues. CDR1 and CDR2 from the germline V gene are SEHNR and FQNEAQ (reference sequence). CDR3 protein: CASSPLGTGPDTQYF. In nucleotides, the CDR3 is TGTGCCAGCAGCCCCCTCGGGACAGGGCCAGATACGCAGTATTTT.

V gene TRBV12-3 or TRBV12-4 combines with J gene TRBJ2-5; 12 bases match TRBD2. This CDR3 region has 16 residues. V dropped 1 base and J dropped 2; count of bases not matched to a gene: 2. CDR3 region: CASSLGTSGAQETQYF. The CDR3 DNA reads TGTGCCAGCAGTTTAGGGACTAGCGGGGCACAAGAGACCCAGTACTTC.

This clonotype was recorded many times. The chain joins TRBV7-9 to TRBJ2-3, with 11 positions matching TRBD2. The CDR3 sequence is 20 residues long. V trimming: 2 bases; J trimming: 3 bases; junction bases outside the gene matches: 16. Germline assignment: CDR1 SEHNR and CDR2 FQNEAQ (reference sequence). The chain's CDR3 is CASSLIFGSGRAAATDTQYF. DNA for the CDR3: TGTGCCAGCAGCTTAATTTTCGGTAGCGGGAGGGCCGCAGCGACAGATACGCAGTATTTT. Based on the CDR3 plus reference TRBV7-9 and TRBJ2-3, the full variable domain is DTGVSQNPRHKITKRGQNVTFRCDPISEHNRLYWYRQTLGQGPEFLTYFQNEAQLEKSRLLSDRFSAERPKGSFSTLEIQRTEQGDSAMYLCASSLIFGSGRAAATDTQYFGPGTRLTVL.

This clonotype was recorded many times. The chain recombines TRBV6-2 or TRBV6-3 with TRBJ1-6; D remains unclear. The CDR3 length is 14 residues. The germline CDR1 and CDR2 sequences are MNHEY and SVGEGT. V was trimmed by 8 bases and J by 0 bases, leaving 8 bases between them. This CDR3 reads CASRRSSYNSPLHF. The CDR3 nucleotides read TGTGCCAGCCGACGGAGCTCCTATAATTCACCCCTCCACTTT.

Many counts were recorded for this clonotype. The chain couples TRBV29-1 to TRBJ1-5; D perhaps matches TRBD1 (5 bases). Between the trimmed V and J ends, which lost 0 bases and 9 bases, there was a span of 21 bases. This CDR3 is built from 16 residues. Germline CDR1 and CDR2: SQVTM and ANQGSEA. Written as DNA, the CDR3 is TGCAGCGTTGAAGATCTCAGGACACCGGACGAGAGGCCCCAGCATTTT. Its translation is CSVEDLRTPDERPQHF.

A word on this clonotype: Being one base from a much bigger clone, this may be a read error. The chain is built from TRBV30 and TRBJ2-7; D gene ambiguous. Trimming shortened V by 1 base and J by 0 bases, and 7 bases separated the two germline ends. Germline V gives CDR1 GTSNPN, CDR2 SVGIG (reference sequence). This CDR3 spans 13 amino acids. In DNA, the CDR3 is TGTGCCTGGAGTGCAACGAGCTCCTACGAGCAGTACTTC. This sequence encodes CAWSATSSYEQYF.

This clonotype occurred many times. The CDR3 reads CASSLGGPNNEQFF. In DNA, the CDR3 is TGCGCCAGCAGCTTGGGGGGACCAAACAATGAGCAGTTCTTC. The chain couples TRBV5-1 to TRBJ2-1; TRBD1 or TRBD2 may be the D gene (5 bases each). Germline CDR1 and CDR2: SGHRS and YFSETQ. CDR3 length equals 14 residues. Trimming stripped 0 bases from V and 5 bases from J, with 9 bases between. Supplemented by reference TRBV5-1 and TRBJ2-1, the full variable domain reads KAGVTQTPRYLIKTRGQQVTLSCSPISGHRSVSWYQQTPGQGLQFLFEYFSETQRNKGNFPGRFSGRQFSNSRSEMNVSTLELGDSALYLCASSLGGPNNEQFFGPGTRLTVL.

This clonotype appeared a few times. The rearrangement uses TRBV28 and TRBJ2-1, with 9 bases fitting TRBD1. Trimming removed 4 bases from V and 5 bases from J; junction bases left unmatched: 6. CDR1 is MDHEN, CDR2 SYDVKM, per germline. CDR3 length: 15 amino acids. CDR3 in amino acids: CASSSSGTGNNEQFF. The CDR3 coding sequence is TGTGCCAGCAGTTCCTCCGGGACAGGGAACAATGAGCAGTTCTTC.

This clonotype was detected a few times. A much larger clone lies one base from this, so it may be a read error. The chain couples TRBV20-1 to TRBJ2-7; D not resolved. CDR3 length: 11 residues. From germline, CDR1 is DFQATT and CDR2 SNEGSKA (reference sequence). CDR3 loop: CSAPGGYEQSF. CDR3 nucleotides: TGCAGTGCCCCCGGCGGTTACGAGCAGTCCTTC.

This clonotype came up many times. CDR3 nucleotides: TGTGCCAGTAGTATAGATTACGGATACAATCAGCCCCAGCATTTT. It specifies CASSIDYGYNQPQHF. The chain combines TRBV19 with TRBJ1-5; D remains unclear. Between the trimmed V and J ends, which lost 0 bases and 3 bases, there was a span of 9 bases. The CDR3 has 15 residues. Germline V CDR1 and CDR2: LNHDA, SQIVND (reference sequence).

The sample holds many counts of this clonotype. The genes are TRBV28 and TRBJ2-5, with D hard to call. The CDR3 has 12 residues. Looked up from germline, CDR1 is MDHEN and CDR2 is SYDVKM. The V gene lost 5 bases and the J gene lost 5 bases, with 9 bases spanning the gap. The CDR3 DNA is TGTGCCAGCAGTAAGGGTTGGGAGACCCAGTACTTC. Its protein product is CASSKGWETQYF. Using reference TRBV28 and TRBJ2-5 for the parts outside the CDR3, the full variable domain is DVKVTQSSRYLVKRTGEKVFLECVQDMDHENMFWYRQDPGLGLRLIYFSYDVKMKEKGDIPEGYSVSREKKERFSLILESASTNQTSMYLCASSKGWETQYFGPGTRLLVL.

The chain links TRBV6-1 to TRBJ1-1; D unresolved. Trimming left V 2 bases short and J 7 bases short, with 8 bases between. Germline values: CDR1 MNHNS, CDR2 SASEGT. There are 12 residues in the CDR3. Here the CDR3 DNA reads TGTGCCAGCAGTGAAAAAGGTAATGAAGCTTTCTTT. The encoded protein is CASSEKGNEAFF.

The genes are TRBV29-1 and TRBJ2-1, with D possibly called TRBD1 or TRBD2 (6 bases each). Germline values: CDR1 SQVTM, CDR2 ANQGSEA. CDR3 length equals 14 residues. V lost 3 bases and J lost 10, with 19 bases in between. CDR3 DNA sequence: TGCAGCGTTGAGACGGGGGACAAGGGGCGCGAGCAGTTCTTC. This sequence encodes CSVETGDKGREQFF.

The rearrangement links TRBV7-3 to TRBJ2-1; 11 bases are shared with TRBD2. The CDR3 is 17 residues long. J lost 0 bases, V lost 5 bases, and 6 bases had no gene match. Germline CDR1 is SGHTA and CDR2 is FQGTGA. CDR3 bases: TGTGCCAGCAGCGCCGGACTAGCGGGCCTCTCCTACAATGAGCAGTTCTTC. This sequence encodes CASSAGLAGLSYNEQFF.

This clonotype was observed many times. The chain employs TRBV5-1 and TRBJ2-3, with 7 nucleotides matching TRBD2. The CDR3 extends over 13 amino acids. Germline V gene data show CDR1 as SGHRS and CDR2 as YFSETQ. The ends lost 4 bases at V and 7 bases at J; junction bases unmatched: 6. The CDR3 DNA is TGCGCCAGCAGCGGCGGACTAGGTTATACGCAGTATTTT. Residues: CASSGGLGYTQYF.

This clonotype was seen ten or more times. V and J are TRBV6-2 or TRBV6-3 and TRBJ1-5; D not resolved. Germline lookup yields CDR1 MNHEY and CDR2 SVGEGT. This CDR3 contains 12 residues. The V end lost 6 bases, the J end lost 5 bases, and 8 bases lay between the germline ends. The CDR3 nucleotides read TGTGCCAGCAGCCGACCCCATCAGCCCCAGCATTTT. This encodes CASSRPHQPQHF.